This entry describes one T cell receptor beta chain. The sample comes from a study of blood T cell repertoires in COVID-19. Study-level information: T cells, B-cell-depleted T cells, or PBMCs supplied cDNA or gDNA.

The CDR3 is 14 residues long. The V gene's germline CDR1 is LNHDA and CDR2 SQIVND (reference sequence). V lost 9 bases, J lost 4 bases, and 5 bases stayed unmatched. Authors' methods: It was from reference gene primer amplification that nucleated cell counts were estimated. Assay: immunoSEQ multiplex PCR; the TCRdb copy retains only in-frame clones and omits some. Clonal size and the V and J genes are those of that table, whereas D and trimming came from the DNA. Counted here are roughly 230,000 clones, 65% to 85% occurring once; the ten biggest clones make up roughly 8%. The chain is built from TRBV19 and TRBJ2-5; 13 bases are a match to TRBD2. The sequence was collected from a woman aged 80 or over with acute or convalescent COVID-19. The sample taken for sequencing was peripheral blood. The CDR3 spells CASRTSGSGETQYF. For the CDR3, the DNA is TGTGCCAGCCGGACTAGCGGGAGCGGAGAGACCCAGTACTTC.